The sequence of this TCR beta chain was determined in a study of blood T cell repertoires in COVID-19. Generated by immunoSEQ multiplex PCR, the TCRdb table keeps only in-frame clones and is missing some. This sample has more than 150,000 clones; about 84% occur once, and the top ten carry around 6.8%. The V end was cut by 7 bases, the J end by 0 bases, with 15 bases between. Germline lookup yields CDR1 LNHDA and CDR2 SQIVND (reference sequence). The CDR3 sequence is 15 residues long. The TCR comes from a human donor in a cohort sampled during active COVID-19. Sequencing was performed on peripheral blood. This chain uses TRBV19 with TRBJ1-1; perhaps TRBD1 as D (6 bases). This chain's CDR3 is CASTLRGGLNTEAFF. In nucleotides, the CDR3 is TGTGCCAGTACCCTTAGGGGGGGTTTGAACACTGAAGCTTTCTTT.